This T cell receptor (beta chain) was observed in a study of cytomegalovirus exposure and HLA in healthy donors. The PCR used 60 Vbeta and 13 Jbeta primers. Only in-frame clones appear in the TCRdb table, and some are missing; sequencing was by immunoSEQ multiplex PCR. The sample lists about 180,000 clones; 65% to 80% were seen once. Germline V CDR1 and CDR2: SGDLS, YYNGEE. The CDR3 loop spans 16 amino acids. Trimming shortened V by 0 bases and J by 0 bases, and 13 bases separated the two germline ends. Material: PBMCs. The chain uses TRBV9 and TRBJ2-7; no reliable D call. This TCR was sampled from a woman aged 25-40 years in good health and CMV-seropositive. The CDR3, as DNA: TGTGCCAGCAGCGTAGCTTCTCAAATGAGCTCCTACGAGCAGTACTTC. It specifies CASSVASQMSSYEQYF.